The next 20 T cell receptor beta chains were all read from a single sample in a study of blood T cell repertoires in COVID-19. Clones were read by immunoSEQ multiplex PCR, and TCRdb kept only the in-frame ones, dropping some. Of 240,000 or so clones in the sample, around 85% were seen once. What was sequenced was PBMCs or T cells enriched from blood (not recorded which). The source of these receptors is a middle-aged woman with acute COVID-19.

The chain employs TRBV27 and TRBJ2-1, with TRBD2 matching over 13 bases. There are 16 residues in the CDR3. Looked up from germline, CDR1 is MNHEY and CDR2 is SMNVEV (reference sequence). The trim removed 5 bases at V and 6 bases at J, leaving 7 bases unmatched. In DNA, the CDR3 is TGTGCCAGCAGTCTAGGGACTAGCGGGGCCCTCAATGAGCAGTTCTTC. Translating gives CASSLGTSGALNEQFF.

The chain has TRBV19 and TRBJ2-1; TRBD2 matches 11 bases. The CDR3 length is 16 residues. Germline V gives CDR1 LNHDA, CDR2 SQIVND (reference sequence). J gave up 4 bases and V 6 bases, and 8 bases lay outside the gene matches. In DNA, the CDR3 is TGTGCCAGTAGCGACCCCTCTAGCGGGAGGTACAATGAGCAGTTCTTC. It encodes CASSDPSSGRYNEQFF.

The chain recombines TRBV9 with TRBJ2-3, with a possible D match to TRBD1 (5 bases). The CDR3 covers 14 residues. Germline V gene lookup returns CDR1 SGDLS and CDR2 YYNGEE. V was clipped by 7 bases and J by 4 bases, with 16 bases between them. CDR3 nucleotide sequence: TGTGCCAGCTGTCAGACAGCGAATTCAGATACGCAGTATTTT. Its protein product is CASCQTANSDTQYF.

The gene calls are TRBV2 and TRBJ2-2; a weak D match, TRBD1 (6 bases). The V end lost 4 bases, the J end lost 4 bases, and 13 bases lay between the germline ends. Germline CDR1 reads SNHLY; CDR2 reads FYNNEI. The CDR3 spans 15 residues. The CDR3 nucleotides read TGTGCCAGCAGTGTTCACAGGGCCGGCACCGGGGAGCTGTTTTTT. Residues: CASSVHRAGTGELFF.

CDR3 sequence reads: CASSMGRGGGNTIYF. CDR3 in DNA: TGTGCCAGTAGTATGGGTCGGGGAGGTGGAAACACCATATATTTT. The chain couples TRBV19 to TRBJ1-3, with unresolved D. Between the trimmed V and J ends, which lost 3 bases and 3 bases, there was a span of 12 bases. Looked up from germline, CDR1 is LNHDA and CDR2 is SQIVND (reference sequence). The CDR3 is 15 residues long.

V gene TRBV19 combines with J gene TRBJ2-7, with a tentative D call TRBD2 (6 bases). The V gene's germline CDR1 is LNHDA and CDR2 SQIVND (reference sequence). CDR3 size: 13 residues. V shed 8 bases and J shed 3 bases, with 14 bases lying between them. CDR3 nucleotide sequence: TGTGCCAGTCGAGGAGCGGGCCTCTACGAGCAGTACTTC. Protein sequence: CASRGAGLYEQYF.

This rearrangement joins TRBV2 to TRBJ2-3; TRBD2 aligns across 10 bases. The V segment lost 2 bases and the J segment 2 bases; nucleotides outside the gene matches: 4. The CDR3 consists of 16 residues. Germline assignment: CDR1 SNHLY and CDR2 FYNNEI. Here the CDR3 reads CASSEPSGRITDTQYF. CDR3 nucleotides: TGTGCCAGCAGTGAACCTAGCGGGAGAATCACAGATACGCAGTATTTT.

In its sample, this clone was seen a few times. The chain couples TRBV3-1 (or the pseudogene TRBV3-2) to TRBJ1-3; D is unclear. The CDR3 length is 15 residues. V was shortened by 4 bases and J by 6 bases, with 16 bases between the two germline ends. Germline V lookup: CDR1 LGHDT, CDR2 YNNKEL (reference sequence). CDR3 residues: CASSRGPGLENTIYF. The CDR3 DNA reads TGTGCCAGCAGCCGTGGACCGGGATTGGAAAACACCATATATTTT.

The J gene is TRBJ2-1, the V gene TRBV28; 9 bases are a match to TRBD2. The CDR3 is 13 amino acids. Germline CDR1 and CDR2: MDHEN and SYDVKM. V shed 8 bases and J 7 bases; nucleotides not matched to a gene: 6. The CDR3 is CASLGTSKNEQFF. For the CDR3, the DNA is TGTGCCAGCCTCGGGACTAGCAAGAATGAGCAGTTCTTC.

The V call is TRBV12-5, the J call TRBJ2-5; 10 positions agree with TRBD2. V was clipped by 6 bases and J by 4 bases; unmatched bases: 14. Germline CDR1 LGHNT, CDR2 FRNRAP. The CDR3 runs to 17 residues. The DNA of the CDR3 is TGTGCTAGTGGCCGCTCCCTAAGCGGGAGGGCCCCAGAGACCCAGTACTTC. Translated: CASGRSLSGRAPETQYF.

This chain joins TRBV5-1 and TRBJ1-1; D unclear. V lost 2 bases and J lost 3, with 8 bases in between. The germline V gene encodes CDR1 SGHRS and CDR2 YFSETQ. This CDR3 spans 13 amino acids. The CDR3: CASSFSTDTEAFF. CDR3 DNA sequence: TGCGCCAGCAGCTTTTCTACGGACACTGAAGCTTTCTTT.

The chain carries TRBV7-3 and TRBJ2-1, with TRBD2 identical over 11 bases. Trimming cost V 0 bases and J 8 bases; bases outside gene matches: 6. This CDR3 spans 16 amino acids. Germline V gene data show CDR1 as SGHTA and CDR2 as FQGTGA. Here the CDR3 reads CASSLTPGTSGDEQFF. As DNA, the CDR3 is TGTGCCAGCAGCTTAACGCCCGGGACTAGCGGCGATGAGCAGTTCTTC. The full variable domain, rest sourced from reference TRBV7-3 and TRBJ2-1, is GAGVSQTPSNKVTEKGKYVELRCDPISGHTALYWYRQSLGQGPEFLIYFQGTGAADDSGLPNDRFFAVRPEGSVSTLKIQRTERGDSAVYLCASSLTPGTSGDEQFFGPGTRLTVL.

The rearrangement links TRBV7-9 to TRBJ2-3; tentative D call: TRBD2 (5 bases). Germline CDR1 reads SEHNR; CDR2 reads FQNEAQ (reference sequence). V was trimmed by 4 bases and J by 4 bases, leaving 9 bases between them. The CDR3 has 13 residues. The CDR3 coding sequence is TGTGCCAGCAGCTCAATACTAGCAGATACGCAGTATTTT. Its translation: CASSSILADTQYF.

A word on this clone: The junction departs from germline at one end; a sequencing error may be responsible. The rearrangement links TRBV24-1 to TRBJ2-7; D is ambiguous. The germline V gene has CDR1 KGHDR and CDR2 SFDVKD. The CDR3 contains 13 residues. CDR3 in amino acids: CATSDFSGYGQYF. The CDR3 DNA follows: TGTGCCACCAGTGATTTTTCCGGGTACGGGCAGTACTTC.

This clone was seen a single time. The chain has TRBV5-1 and TRBJ1-4, with 8 positions matching TRBD1. This CDR3 comprises 16 residues. J lost 8 bases, V lost 2 bases, and 11 bases had no gene match. CDR1 and CDR2 (germline): SGHRS, YFSETQ. This CDR3 is CASSFKTTGTGEKLFF. The CDR3 bases are TGCGCCAGCAGCTTCAAAACGACAGGGACAGGAGAAAAACTGTTTTTT.

This chain connects TRBV11-2 to TRBJ1-1; D possibly corresponds to TRBD1 (5 bases). This CDR3 region has 17 residues. Germline V gene data show CDR1 as SGHAT and CDR2 as FQNNGV. With 5 bases removed from V and 4 bases from J, the gap between germline ends came to 23 bases. The CDR3 region has the DNA TGTGCCAGCAGCCTAAGGACATCCGGATCCGGGGGCACTGAAGCTTTCTTT. Translating it yields CASSLRTSGSGGTEAFF.

The gene calls are TRBV10-3 and TRBJ1-5, with D unresolved. Between the trimmed V and J ends, which lost 5 bases and 2 bases, there was a span of 13 bases. The germline V gene encodes CDR1 ENHRY and CDR2 SYGVKD. The CDR3 loop spans 15 amino acids. In DNA form, the CDR3 reads TGTGCCATCAGTCCTGACGGGAAAGGCAATCAGCCCCAGCATTTT. This gives the protein CAISPDGKGNQPQHF.

The J gene is TRBJ2-5, the V gene TRBV19; 7 bases are shared with TRBD2. The CDR3 consists of 15 residues. The germline CDR1 and CDR2 sequences are LNHDA and SQIVND (reference sequence). J lost 1 base, V lost 5 bases, and 7 bases had no gene match. CDR3 nucleotide sequence: TGTGCCAGTAGTGGGGCGGGAGTGACCCAAGAGACCCAGTACTTC. This translates into CASSGAGVTQETQYF. Full variable domain (outside the CDR3, taken from reference TRBV19 and TRBJ2-5): DGGITQSPKYLFRKEGQNVTLSCEQNLNHDAMYWYRQDPGQGLRLIYYSQIVNDFQKGDIAEGYSVSREKKESFPLTVTSAQKNPTAFYLCASSGAGVTQETQYFGPGTRLLVL.

V gene TRBV2 combines with J gene TRBJ2-1; 13 bases align to TRBD2. The J segment lost 6 bases and the V segment lost 5 bases, leaving 7 bases of the junction unmatched. This CDR3 has 16 residues. CDR1 and CDR2 from the germline V gene are SNHLY and FYNNEI. The CDR3 region has the DNA TGTGCCAGCAGTCCCTCGGGACTAGCGGGAACCAATGAGCAGTTCTTC. Protein sequence: CASSPSGLAGTNEQFF.

The chain links TRBV5-1 to TRBJ2-7; no definite D call. CDR3 length: 11 amino acids. Trimming shortened V by 7 bases and J by 3 bases, and 8 bases separated the two germline ends. In germline, CDR1 is SGHRS, CDR2 YFSETQ. CDR3 DNA: TGCGCCAGCTCCAACAGCTACGAGCAGTACTTC. The encoded protein is CASSNSYEQYF.